The next 27 T cell receptor beta chains were all read from a single sample in a study of cytomegalovirus exposure and HLA in healthy donors. In the PCR, 60 Vbeta and 13 Jbeta primers were used. Profiling relied on immunoSEQ multiplex PCR, and the TCRdb table lists in-frame clones only, not all of them. The sample consists of about 120,000 clones, roughly 69% of them appearing once. Material for sequencing was PBMCs. The source of these receptors is a woman aged 40-49 years in good health and CMV-seropositive.

The rearrangement joins TRBV30 to TRBJ1-2, with TRBD1 identical over 7 bases. The CDR3 has 11 amino acids. V lost 6 bases, J lost 6 bases, and 4 bases stayed unmatched. The V gene's germline CDR1 is GTSNPN and CDR2 SVGIG (reference sequence). This CDR3 reads CACEGADGYTF. The CDR3 DNA follows: TGTGCCTGCGAGGGGGCGGATGGCTACACCTTC.

The chain employs TRBV7-9 and TRBJ2-1; 7 positions agree with TRBD2. Per the germline V gene, CDR1 is SEHNR and CDR2 is FQNEAQ (reference sequence). J lost 7 bases, V lost 4 bases, and 13 bases had no gene match. The CDR3 runs to 16 residues. The CDR3 is CASSSTSFVVRNEQFF. The CDR3 coding sequence is TGTGCCAGCAGCTCGACTAGCTTTGTGGTCCGGAATGAGCAGTTCTTC.

This chain connects TRBV19 to TRBJ1-3; D might be TRBD1 (6 bases). This CDR3 has 15 amino acids. The germline V gene encodes CDR1 LNHDA and CDR2 SQIVND (reference sequence). V lost 10 bases and J 2 bases, leaving 18 bases between the germline ends. For the CDR3, the DNA is TGTGCCACCAGACGGGACATTCATGCTGGAAACACCATATATTTT. This codes for CATRRDIHAGNTIYF. The variable domain in full, with the rest retrieved from reference TRBV19 and TRBJ1-3, is DGGITQSPKYLFRKEGQNVTLSCEQNLNHDAMYWYRQDPGQGLRLIYYSQIVNDFQKGDIAEGYSVSREKKESFPLTVTSAQKNPTAFYLCATRRDIHAGNTIYFGEGSWLTVV.

The gene calls are TRBV28 and TRBJ2-1; D is perhaps TRBD2 (6 bases). This CDR3 comprises 16 residues. Germline V lookup: CDR1 MDHEN, CDR2 SYDVKM. The V and J ends lost 3 bases and 2 bases respectively, with 14 bases between them. The CDR3 DNA reads as TGTGCCAGCAGTTTGGGCGGGGCCCCTCCCTACAATGAGCAGTTCTTC. Its protein product is CASSLGGAPPYNEQFF.

The rearrangement links TRBV9 to TRBJ2-3, with 7 bases lining up with TRBD2. The CDR3 is 17 residues long. CDR1 and CDR2 from the germline V gene are SGDLS and YYNGEE. V gave up 0 bases and J gave up 2 bases; unmatched junction bases: 9. The CDR3 nucleotides are TGTGCCAGCAGCGTAGAAGCGGGGATACAGATCACAGATACGCAGTATTTT. This codes for CASSVEAGIQITDTQYF.

The CDR3 loop is CASSPGTDFYEQYF. The CDR3 DNA is TGTGCCAGCAGCCCTGGGACAGACTTCTACGAGCAGTACTTC. The rearrangement links TRBV13 to TRBJ2-7; TRBD1 agrees at 7 bases. The CDR3 spans 14 residues. V trimming: 5 bases; J trimming: 3 bases; junction bases outside the gene matches: 7. Germline CDR1 reads PRHDT; CDR2 reads FYEKMQ (reference sequence).

The chain links TRBV5-8 to TRBJ2-3; a weak D match, TRBD1 (6 bases). The CDR3 sequence is 14 residues long. Trimming pared 3 bases from V and 0 bases from J, leaving 8 bases between. CDR1 is SGHTS, CDR2 YDEGEE, per germline. The CDR3 coding sequence is TGTGCCAGCAGCTACACAGGGAGCACAGATACGCAGTATTTT. This encodes CASSYTGSTDTQYF.

The V call is TRBV6-1, the J call TRBJ2-7; 11 bases are shared with TRBD2. CDR3 length: 15 amino acids. Germline values: CDR1 MNHNS, CDR2 SASEGT. V lost 3 bases to trimming and J lost 1 base; unmatched junction nucleotides: 2. The CDR3 sequence: CASSDGLAGSYEQYF. The CDR3 region has the DNA TGTGCCAGCAGTGATGGACTAGCGGGTTCCTACGAGCAGTACTTC.

Points on this clone: One junction end does not reproduce the germline sequence, and a read error may be involved. V is TRBV19 and J is TRBJ1-2; the D gene is possibly TRBD1 (5 bases). Looked up from germline, CDR1 is LNHDA and CDR2 is SQIVND (reference sequence). The CDR3 is 16 amino acids. For the CDR3, the DNA is TGTACCAGTAGTGCGACTTCAAAGACAGTCAGCTATGGCTACACCTTC. As protein: CTSSATSKTVSYGYTF.

This clone was detected only a few times. The chain employs TRBV29-1 and TRBJ2-1; 9 bases are shared with TRBD2. The germline V gene has CDR1 SQVTM and CDR2 ANQGSEA. V dropped 7 bases and J dropped 4; count of bases not matched to a gene: 14. The CDR3 sequence is 16 residues long. CDR3 region: CSAQTDQRGEYNEQFF. The CDR3 DNA sequence: TGCAGCGCCCAAACGGATCAGCGGGGGGAGTACAATGAGCAGTTCTTC.

This clone was counted between two and nine times. The rearrangement uses TRBV7-2 and TRBJ2-5, with D possibly matching TRBD1 (5 bases). The J call may be incorrect, as the DNA end agrees better with TRBJ2-7. Germline CDR1 is SGHTA and CDR2 is FQGNSA. The CDR3 totals 15 residues. The CDR3, as DNA: TGTGCCAGCAGCTTAGGAACAGGCCGCTCCTACGAGCAGTACTTC. Translation: CASSLGTGRSYEQYF.

This clone came up a few times. This rearrangement joins TRBV19 to TRBJ2-6; D gene unclear. The V end was cut by 9 bases, the J end by 0 bases, with 6 bases between. Looked up from germline, CDR1 is LNHDA and CDR2 is SQIVND (reference sequence). The CDR3 has 13 amino acids. CDR3 nucleotide sequence: TGTGCCAGCCGGAGCTCTGGGGCCAACGTCCTGACTTTC. It codes for CASRSSGANVLTF.

The J gene is TRBJ2-7, the V gene TRBV4-1; the match to TRBD2 covers 7 bases. CDR3 size: 17 residues. CDR1 is MGHRA and CDR2 is YSYEKL in the germline V gene. With 3 bases clipped from V and 2 bases from J, the junction kept 13 bases outside the gene matches. In DNA, the CDR3 is TGCGCCAGCAGCCACAGTTTCCCTCCTAGCGGTACCTACGAGCAGTACTTC. It specifies CASSHSFPPSGTYEQYF.

This chain connects TRBV7-8 to TRBJ1-5, with 10 bases fitting TRBD1. The CDR3 contains 17 residues. Germline CDR1 SGHVS, CDR2 FQNEAQ. V trimming: 1 base; J trimming: 7 bases; junction bases outside the gene matches: 10. The CDR3 DNA sequence: TGTGCCAGCAGCTTAGTGGGTACGACAGGGGGCGAACAGCCCCAGCATTTT. Amino acids: CASSLVGTTGGEQPQHF.

V and J are TRBV27 and TRBJ2-7, with a possible D match to TRBD1 (6 bases). The germline gives CDR1 MNHEY, CDR2 SMNVEV (reference sequence). The CDR3 has 15 residues. V was pared by 3 bases and J by 5 bases, with 17 bases between. The CDR3 sequence is CASSLKGVIGHEQYF. The CDR3 DNA follows: TGTGCCAGCAGTTTGAAGGGGGTAATTGGCCACGAGCAGTACTTC.

The chain combines TRBV19 with TRBJ1-2, with 7 bases that match TRBD1. The junction had 10 bases not matched to a gene; V was cut back by 5 bases and J by 4 bases. The V gene's germline CDR1 is LNHDA and CDR2 SQIVND (reference sequence). This CDR3 comprises 15 residues. The CDR3 DNA reads as TGTGCCAGTAGTGCCGGACAGGCCCCATCCTATGGCTACACCTTC. This sequence encodes CASSAGQAPSYGYTF.

V usage is TRBV20-1 and J usage is TRBJ2-1, with D perhaps matching TRBD2 (5 bases). Trimming cost V 6 bases and J 9 bases, with 12 bases left between them. The CDR3 has 11 residues. From germline, CDR1 is DFQATT and CDR2 SNEGSKA (reference sequence). The CDR3 DNA reads TGCAGTGCCCCGAGGGCCATTGAGCAGTTCTTC. Its protein is CSAPRAIEQFF.

The CDR3 region is CASSQSQVAYEQYF. The DNA of the CDR3 is TGTGCCAGCAGCCAATCCCAGGTTGCCTACGAGCAGTACTTC. The rearrangement links TRBV16 to TRBJ2-7, with D hard to call. Looked up from germline, CDR1 is KGHSY and CDR2 is FQNENV. The CDR3 has 14 residues. V gave up 0 bases and J gave up 2 bases, with 8 bases separating them.

The V and J genes are TRBV19 and TRBJ1-2, with 11 bases identical to TRBD1. The CDR3 consists of 16 residues. With V trimmed by 9 bases and J by 8 bases, 17 bases remained unmatched. Germline CDR1 reads LNHDA; CDR2 reads SQIVND (reference sequence). The CDR3 protein is CASRFSGTGGSFGYTF. In nucleotides, the CDR3 is TGTGCCAGCAGATTTTCCGGGACAGGGGGATCTTTCGGCTACACCTTC.

Only a few counts were recorded for this clone. The V gene is TRBV7-2, the J gene TRBJ1-2, with 12 bases fitting TRBD1. Trimming took 4 bases from V and 5 from J; bases not matched to a gene: 8. The CDR3 spans 16 residues. Germline assignment: CDR1 SGHTA and CDR2 FQGNSA. The CDR3 region is CASSSGTGGALYGYTF. The CDR3 DNA sequence: TGTGCCAGCAGCTCCGGGACAGGGGGCGCGTTATATGGCTACACCTTC.

This clone came up a few times. The chain recombines TRBV7-9 with TRBJ1-3; the D is unclear. The V gene lost 5 bases and the J gene lost 1 base, with 15 bases spanning the gap. The CDR3 loop spans 16 amino acids. Germline-derived CDR1 and CDR2 are SEHNR and FQNEAQ (reference sequence). The CDR3 is CASSPKIRESGNTIYF. The CDR3 DNA is TGTGCCAGCAGCCCAAAAATCCGGGAGTCTGGAAACACCATATATTTT.

J is TRBJ1-2 and V is TRBV11-2; D is unresolved. This CDR3 region has 15 residues. V lost 4 bases to trimming and J lost 1 base, with 13 bases between them. CDR1 is SGHAT, CDR2 FQNNGV, per germline. The CDR3 here is CASSSLTAFNYGYTF. In nucleotides, the CDR3 is TGTGCCAGCAGCTCCCTAACAGCTTTTAACTATGGCTACACCTTC.

V gene TRBV4-3 combines with J gene TRBJ2-7, with TRBD1 as a possible D gene (6 bases). Trimming cost V 0 bases and J 0 bases, with 27 bases left between them. The CDR3 length is 21 residues. Germline assignment: CDR1 LGHNA and CDR2 YSLEER. This CDR3 reads CASSQEPWVTGVMGPSYEQYF. The CDR3, as DNA: TGCGCCAGCAGCCAAGAGCCCTGGGTGACAGGAGTCATGGGACCCTCCTACGAGCAGTACTTC.

The V call is TRBV7-2, the J call TRBJ2-1, with D maybe TRBD1 (5 bases). The germline gives CDR1 SGHTA, CDR2 FQGNSA. Trimming took 3 bases from V and 1 from J, leaving 10 bases between them. The CDR3 extends over 15 amino acids. In DNA form, the CDR3 reads TGTGCCAGCAGCTTCAGCCAGGGATCCTACAATGAGCAGTTCTTC. The encoded protein is CASSFSQGSYNEQFF.

This chain connects TRBV7-2 to TRBJ2-7, with D hard to call. Per the germline V gene, CDR1 is SGHTA and CDR2 is FQGNSA. Trimming stripped 2 bases from V and 7 bases from J, with 12 bases between. The length of the CDR3 is 13 residues. The CDR3 here is CASSLPPFGEQYF. The DNA for the CDR3 is TGTGCCAGCAGCTTACCTCCTTTCGGGGAGCAGTACTTC.

Only a few counts were recorded for this clone. The chain employs TRBV4-2 and TRBJ1-1, with TRBD1 as a possible D gene (5 bases). This CDR3 contains 14 residues. Trimming took 0 bases from V and 1 from J, leaving 6 bases between them. Germline V CDR1 and CDR2: LGHNA, YNFKEQ. The CDR3 DNA reads as TGTGCCAGCAGCCAAGACAGGGCGAACACTGAAGCTTTCTTT. Protein: CASSQDRANTEAFF.

This clone was seen just once. The CDR3 protein is CASSPSQLSFRELFF. The CDR3 DNA reads as TGCGCCAGCAGCCCGAGCCAACTCTCCTTCAGGGAGCTGTTTTTT. The rearrangement uses TRBV4-1 and TRBJ2-2; D unclear. V was trimmed by 4 bases and J by 9 bases, leaving 18 bases between them. This CDR3 is built from 15 residues. Germline loops: CDR1 MGHRA, CDR2 YSYEKL.